This is a list of T cell receptor beta chains from one sample in a study of cytomegalovirus exposure and HLA in healthy donors. The table came from immunoSEQ multiplex PCR; TCRdb's copy has only in-frame clones and leaves some out. Here the sample spans 170,000 or so clones, approximately 80% being singletons. Sequenced: PBMCs. Receptor source: a young man in good health and CMV-seronegative. The CDR3 runs from the conserved cysteine through the conserved F or W. A D gene is named only where the DNA matches it firmly. The size of a clone is reported for some rows only, either as once, few or many, or as a class for expanded clones.

v_call: TRBV5-1; clone_size: NA; d_call: TRBD1; j_call: TRBJ2-5; cdr3_aa: CASSLWGQGVIETQYF; cdr3_nt: TGCGCCAGCAGCTTGTGGGGACAGGGGGTTATCGAGACCCAGTACTTC
v_call: TRBV2; clone_size: NA; d_call: TRBD1; j_call: TRBJ2-6; cdr3_aa: CASSADRGLHSGANVLTF; cdr3_nt: TGTGCCAGCAGTGCGGACAGGGGCCTTCATTCTGGGGCCAACGTCCTGACTTTC
v_call: TRBV30; clone_size: NA; d_call: NA; j_call: TRBJ1-1; cdr3_aa: CAWSLQGGLEAFF; cdr3_nt: TGTGCCTGGAGTTTACAGGGTGGATTAGAAGCTTTCTTT
v_call: TRBV5-1; clone_size: NA; d_call: NA; j_call: TRBJ2-5; cdr3_aa: CASSLEMGGETQYF; cdr3_nt: TGCGCCAGCAGCTTGGAAATGGGGGGAGAGACCCAGTACTTC
v_call: TRBV5-4; clone_size: NA; d_call: NA; j_call: TRBJ2-7; cdr3_aa: CASSLGQNLGRNEQYF; cdr3_nt: TGTGCCAGCAGCCTGGGACAGAACCTCGGGAGAAACGAGCAGTACTTC
v_call: TRBV27; clone_size: once; d_call: TRBD1; j_call: TRBJ1-2; cdr3_aa: CASSSYSRDSPGSYTF; cdr3_nt: TGTGCCAGCAGTTCTTACTCCAGGGACAGCCCAGGGAGCTACACCTTC
v_call: TRBV29-1; clone_size: NA; d_call: NA; j_call: TRBJ1-2; cdr3_aa: CSVEWGGGGYTF; cdr3_nt: TGCAGCGTTGAGTGGGGGGGTGGCGGCTACACCTTC
v_call: TRBV5-1; clone_size: NA; d_call: NA; j_call: TRBJ2-5; cdr3_aa: CASSLVILETQYF; cdr3_nt: TGCGCCAGCAGCTTGGTGATACTTGAGACCCAGTACTTC
v_call: TRBV10-3; clone_size: NA; d_call: TRBD1; j_call: TRBJ1-2; cdr3_aa: CAISADRGNGYTF; cdr3_nt: TGTGCCATCAGTGCCGACAGGGGGAATGGCTACACCTTC
v_call: TRBV14; clone_size: NA; d_call: NA; j_call: TRBJ2-2; cdr3_aa: CASSLGAYGELFF; cdr3_nt: TGTGCCAGCAGCCTTGGGGCTTACGGGGAGCTGTTTTTT
v_call: TRBV19; clone_size: NA; d_call: NA; j_call: TRBJ1-2; cdr3_aa: CASRFRGSDGYTF; cdr3_nt: TGTGCCAGTAGGTTTAGGGGTTCTGATGGCTACACCTTC
v_call: TRBV7-3; clone_size: NA; d_call: NA; j_call: TRBJ2-5; cdr3_aa: CASSARPWETQYF; cdr3_nt: TGTGCCAGCAGTGCGAGGCCCTGGGAGACCCAGTACTTC
v_call: TRBV19; clone_size: NA; d_call: TRBD2; j_call: TRBJ2-3; cdr3_aa: CASSILAADTDTQYF; cdr3_nt: TGTGCCAGTAGTATACTAGCGGCAGACACAGATACGCAGTATTTT
v_call: TRBV7-2; clone_size: NA; d_call: TRBD1; j_call: TRBJ1-2; cdr3_aa: CASSSRRGRGNYGYTF; cdr3_nt: TGTGCCAGCAGCTCGAGGAGGGGGCGCGGTAACTATGGCTACACCTTC
v_call: TRBV29-1; clone_size: NA; d_call: NA; j_call: TRBJ2-7; cdr3_aa: CSVDGERSGLYEQYF; cdr3_nt: TGCAGCGTTGACGGCGAGAGGAGCGGCCTGTACGAGCAGTACTTC
v_call: TRBV7-9; clone_size: NA; d_call: NA; j_call: TRBJ1-2; cdr3_aa: CSSMPLQGHYGYTF; cdr3_nt: TGTTCCAGCATGCCTTTACAGGGCCACTATGGCTACACCTTC
v_call: TRBV19; clone_size: NA; d_call: NA; j_call: TRBJ1-1; cdr3_aa: CASSMFWQGVRNTEAFF; cdr3_nt: TGTGCCAGTAGTATGTTTTGGCAGGGCGTCAGAAACACTGAAGCTTTCTTT
v_call: TRBV7-3; clone_size: once; d_call: TRBD2; j_call: TRBJ2-5; cdr3_aa: CASSTGLAGDLQETQYF; cdr3_nt: TGTGCCAGCAGCACGGGACTAGCGGGGGACCTCCAAGAGACCCAGTACTTC
v_call: TRBV5-4; clone_size: NA; d_call: NA; j_call: TRBJ1-3; cdr3_aa: CASSLVSGNTIYF; cdr3_nt: TGTGCCAGCAGCTTGGTGTCGGGAAACACCATATATTTT
v_call: TRBV19; clone_size: NA; d_call: TRBD2; j_call: TRBJ2-2; cdr3_aa: CASTGGGRTGELFF; cdr3_nt: TGTGCCAGTACGGGAGGAGGAAGGACCGGGGAGCTGTTTTTT
v_call: TRBV7-8; clone_size: NA; d_call: TRBD1; j_call: TRBJ2-1; cdr3_aa: CATRDRINEQFF; cdr3_nt: TGTGCCACACGGGACAGAATCAATGAGCAGTTCTTC
v_call: TRBV4-2; clone_size: NA; d_call: TRBD1; j_call: TRBJ2-3; cdr3_aa: CASSQRTGGNADTQYF; cdr3_nt: TGTGCCAGCAGCCAACGGACAGGGGGCAATGCAGATACGCAGTATTTT
v_call: TRBV2; clone_size: NA; d_call: NA; j_call: TRBJ2-7; cdr3_aa: CARGEAGEQYF; cdr3_nt: TGTGCCAGGGGGGAGGCGGGCGAGCAGTACTTC
v_call: TRBV27; clone_size: NA; d_call: TRBD1; j_call: TRBJ2-7; cdr3_aa: CASSSTGTAYEQYF; cdr3_nt: TGTGCCAGCAGTTCGACCGGGACAGCCTACGAGCAGTACTTC